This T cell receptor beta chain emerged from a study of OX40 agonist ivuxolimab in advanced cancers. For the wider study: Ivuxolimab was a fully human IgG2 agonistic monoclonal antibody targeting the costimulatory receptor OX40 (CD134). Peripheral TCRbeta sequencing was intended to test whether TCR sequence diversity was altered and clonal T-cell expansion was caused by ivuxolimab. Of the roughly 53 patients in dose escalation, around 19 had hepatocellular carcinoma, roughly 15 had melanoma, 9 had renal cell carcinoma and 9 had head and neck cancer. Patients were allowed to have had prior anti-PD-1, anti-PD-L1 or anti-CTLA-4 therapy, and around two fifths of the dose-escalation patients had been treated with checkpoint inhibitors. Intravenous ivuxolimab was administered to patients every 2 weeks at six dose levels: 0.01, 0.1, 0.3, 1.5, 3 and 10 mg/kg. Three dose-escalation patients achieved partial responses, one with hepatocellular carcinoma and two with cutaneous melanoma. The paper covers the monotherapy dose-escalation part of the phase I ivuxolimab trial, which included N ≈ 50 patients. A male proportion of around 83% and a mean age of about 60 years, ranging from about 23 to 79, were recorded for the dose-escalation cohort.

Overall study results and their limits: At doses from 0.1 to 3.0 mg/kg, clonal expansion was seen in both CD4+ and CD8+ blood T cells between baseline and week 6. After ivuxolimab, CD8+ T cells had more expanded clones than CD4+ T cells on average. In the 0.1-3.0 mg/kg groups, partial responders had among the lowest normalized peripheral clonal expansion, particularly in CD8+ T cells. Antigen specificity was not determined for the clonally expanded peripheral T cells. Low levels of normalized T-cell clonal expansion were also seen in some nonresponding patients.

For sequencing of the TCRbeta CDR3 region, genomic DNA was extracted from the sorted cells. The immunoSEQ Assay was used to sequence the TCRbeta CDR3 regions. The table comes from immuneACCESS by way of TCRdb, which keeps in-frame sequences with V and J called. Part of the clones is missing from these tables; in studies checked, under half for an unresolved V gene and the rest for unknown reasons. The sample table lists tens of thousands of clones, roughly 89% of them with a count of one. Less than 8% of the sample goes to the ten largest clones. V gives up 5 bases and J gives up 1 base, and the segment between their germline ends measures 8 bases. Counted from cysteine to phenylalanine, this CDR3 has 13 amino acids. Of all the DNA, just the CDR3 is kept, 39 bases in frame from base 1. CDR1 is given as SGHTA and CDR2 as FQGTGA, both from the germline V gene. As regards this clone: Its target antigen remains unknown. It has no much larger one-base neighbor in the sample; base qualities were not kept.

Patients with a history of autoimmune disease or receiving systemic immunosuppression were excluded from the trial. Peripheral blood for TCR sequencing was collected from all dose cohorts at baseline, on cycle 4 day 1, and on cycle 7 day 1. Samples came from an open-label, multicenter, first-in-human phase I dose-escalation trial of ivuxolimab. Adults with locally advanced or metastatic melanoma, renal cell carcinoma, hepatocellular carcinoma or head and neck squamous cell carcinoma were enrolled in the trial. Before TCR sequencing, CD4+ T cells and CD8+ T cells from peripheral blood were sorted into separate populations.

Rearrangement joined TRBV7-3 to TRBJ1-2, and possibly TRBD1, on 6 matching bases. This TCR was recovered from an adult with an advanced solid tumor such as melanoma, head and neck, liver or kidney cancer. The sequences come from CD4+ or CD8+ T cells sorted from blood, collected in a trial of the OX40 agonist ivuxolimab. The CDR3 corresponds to CASSPDSNYGYTF. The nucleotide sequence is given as TGTGCCAGCAGCCCGGACAGTAACTATGGCTACACCTTC.